This T cell receptor (beta chain) was recovered during a study of shared clonotypes between healthy human individuals. About the research overall: Each donor's CD4 naive and CD4 memory cells filled three plates apiece, CD8 naive two, and CD8 memory one. The study's findings and limits: It was observed that approximately 5% of naive CD4 clonotypes were shared across a handful of donors.

The length of the CDR3 is 17 residues. The method was immunoSEQ multiplex PCR; TCRdb's version includes in-frame clones alone and lacks a portion of them. The table records around 2,000,000 clones, roughly 94% of them present only once. A word on this clone: Its antigen is unidentified.

Selected positively for CCR7 and CD45RO-negative, naive CD8 cells excluded terminally differentiated effector memory CD45RA+ cells. All of the donors resided in Nashville, Tennessee, and each was a Caucasian adult. The source material was naive CD8+ T cells sorted from blood. The TCR was taken from a young man in good health. The chain links TRBV21-1 to TRBJ2-3; the D segment call TRBD1 is taken from the table without a DNA check. TRBV21-1 is classified as a pseudogene. CDR3 sequence: CASGTGASGGYTDTQYF. In DNA form, the CDR3 reads TGTGCCAGCGGGACAGGGGCTAGCGGAGGTTACACAGATACGCAGTATTTT.